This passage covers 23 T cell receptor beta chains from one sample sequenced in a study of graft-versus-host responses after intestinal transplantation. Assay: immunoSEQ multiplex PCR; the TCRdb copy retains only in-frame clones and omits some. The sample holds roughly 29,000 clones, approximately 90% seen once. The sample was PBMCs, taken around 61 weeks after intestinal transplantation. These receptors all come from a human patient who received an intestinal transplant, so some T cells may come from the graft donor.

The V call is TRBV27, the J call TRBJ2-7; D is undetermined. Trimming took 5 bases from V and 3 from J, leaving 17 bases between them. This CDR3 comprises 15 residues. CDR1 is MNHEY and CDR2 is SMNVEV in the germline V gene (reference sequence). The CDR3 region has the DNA TGTGCCAGCAGTCCAAACCTAGAGACCTACTACGAGCAGTACTTC. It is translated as CASSPNLETYYEQYF.

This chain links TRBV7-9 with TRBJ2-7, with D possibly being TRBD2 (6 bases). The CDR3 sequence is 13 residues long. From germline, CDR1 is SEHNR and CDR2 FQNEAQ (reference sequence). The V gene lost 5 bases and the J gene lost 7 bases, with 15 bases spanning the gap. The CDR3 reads CASSPRGPEEQYF. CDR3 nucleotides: TGTGCCAGCAGCCCGCGGGGCCCTGAGGAGCAGTACTTC.

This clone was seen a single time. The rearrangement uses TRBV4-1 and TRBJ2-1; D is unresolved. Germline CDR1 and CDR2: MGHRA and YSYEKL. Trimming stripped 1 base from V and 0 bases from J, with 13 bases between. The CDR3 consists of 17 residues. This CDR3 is CASSQGPFRRSYNEQFF. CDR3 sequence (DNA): TGCGCCAGCAGCCAAGGCCCTTTCAGGCGCTCCTACAATGAGCAGTTCTTC.

CDR3 nucleotides: TGTGCCAGCAGCCGACAGGGGGATGGCTACACCTTC. The encoded protein is CASSRQGDGYTF. J is TRBJ1-2 and V is TRBV11-2, with 9 bases fitting TRBD1. Per germline, CDR1 SGHAT and CDR2 FQNNGV. The trim removed 5 bases at V and 6 bases at J, leaving 1 base unmatched. The CDR3 length is 12 residues.

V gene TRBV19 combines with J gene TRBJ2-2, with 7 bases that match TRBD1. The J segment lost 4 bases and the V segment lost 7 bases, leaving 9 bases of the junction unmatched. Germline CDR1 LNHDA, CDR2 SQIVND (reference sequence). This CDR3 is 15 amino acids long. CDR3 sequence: CASTSRGRGTGELFF. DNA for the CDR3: TGTGCCAGTACCTCCAGGGGGAGAGGCACCGGGGAGCTGTTTTTT.

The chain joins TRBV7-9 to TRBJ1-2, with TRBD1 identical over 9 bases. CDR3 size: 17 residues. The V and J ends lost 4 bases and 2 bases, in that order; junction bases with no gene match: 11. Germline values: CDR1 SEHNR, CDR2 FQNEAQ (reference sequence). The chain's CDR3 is CASSSTSGTGSNYGYTF. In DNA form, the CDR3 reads TGTGCCAGCAGCTCTACCTCAGGGACAGGGTCCAACTATGGCTACACCTTC.

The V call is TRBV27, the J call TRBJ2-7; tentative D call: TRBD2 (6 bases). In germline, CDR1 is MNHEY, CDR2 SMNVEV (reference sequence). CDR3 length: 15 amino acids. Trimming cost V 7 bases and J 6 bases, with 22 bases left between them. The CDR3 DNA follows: TGTGCCAGCAACCTAGACCTGGGGGGAAGGGGCGAGCAGTACTTC. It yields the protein CASNLDLGGRGEQYF.

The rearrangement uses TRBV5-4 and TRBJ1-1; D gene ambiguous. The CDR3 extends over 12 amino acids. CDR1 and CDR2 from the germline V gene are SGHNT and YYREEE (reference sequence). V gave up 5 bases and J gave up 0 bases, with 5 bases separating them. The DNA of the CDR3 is TGTGCCAGCAGTGGAATGAACACTGAAGCTTTCTTT. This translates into CASSGMNTEAFF.

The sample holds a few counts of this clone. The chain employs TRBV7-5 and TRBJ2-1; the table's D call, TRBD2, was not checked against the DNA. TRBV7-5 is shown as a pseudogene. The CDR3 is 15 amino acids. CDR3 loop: CASSFMYSGRNEQFF. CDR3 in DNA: TGTGCCAGCAGCTTCATGTATAGCGGGAGGAATGAGCAGTTCTTC.

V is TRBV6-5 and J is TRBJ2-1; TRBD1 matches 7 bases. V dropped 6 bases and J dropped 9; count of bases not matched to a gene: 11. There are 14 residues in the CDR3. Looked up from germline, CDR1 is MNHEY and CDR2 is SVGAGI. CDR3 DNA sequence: TGTGCCAGCAGCACCGGGACAGACCTCAGTGAGCAGTTCTTC. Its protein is CASSTGTDLSEQFF.

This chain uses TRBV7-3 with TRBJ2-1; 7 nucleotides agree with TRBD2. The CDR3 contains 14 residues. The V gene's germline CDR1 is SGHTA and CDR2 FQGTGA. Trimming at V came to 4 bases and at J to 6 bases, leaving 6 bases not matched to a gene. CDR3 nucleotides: TGTGCCAGCAGCTCCCCGGGGAGGGTCAATGAGCAGTTCTTC. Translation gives CASSSPGRVNEQFF.

CDR3 in DNA: TGCGCCAGCAAGGACAGGGCGGTCACAGATACGCAGTATTTT. Amino acids: CASKDRAVTDTQYF. The chain joins TRBV5-1 to TRBJ2-3; 8 bases are shared with TRBD1. V gave up 6 bases and J gave up 2 bases; unmatched junction bases: 5. The germline CDR1 and CDR2 sequences are SGHRS and YFSETQ. This CDR3 region has 14 residues.

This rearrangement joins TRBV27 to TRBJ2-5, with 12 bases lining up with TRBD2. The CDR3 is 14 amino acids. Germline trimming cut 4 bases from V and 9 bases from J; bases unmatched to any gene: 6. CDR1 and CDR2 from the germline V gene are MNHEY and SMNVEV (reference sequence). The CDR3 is CASSSRLAGVAQYF. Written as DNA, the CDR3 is TGTGCCAGCAGTTCCCGACTAGCGGGAGTGGCCCAGTACTTC.

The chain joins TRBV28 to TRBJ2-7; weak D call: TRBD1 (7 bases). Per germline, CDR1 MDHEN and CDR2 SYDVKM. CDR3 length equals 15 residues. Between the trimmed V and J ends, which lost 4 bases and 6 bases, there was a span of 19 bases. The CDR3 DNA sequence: TGTGCCAGCAGTTCCCCTACCAGACAGGGAGGCGAGCAGTACTTC. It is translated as CASSSPTRQGGEQYF.

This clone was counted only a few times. Written as DNA, the CDR3 is TGTGCCAGCAGCTTGCCAAAGGGACTAGCGGGGGGGCCAGATACGCAGTATTTT. Residues: CASSLPKGLAGGPDTQYF. The V gene is TRBV7-9, the J gene TRBJ2-3; 16 positions match TRBD2. After removal of 3 bases from V and 4 bases from J, the junction contained 7 bases not matched to a gene. Germline CDR1 reads SEHNR; CDR2 reads FQNEAQ (reference sequence). This CDR3 region has 18 residues.

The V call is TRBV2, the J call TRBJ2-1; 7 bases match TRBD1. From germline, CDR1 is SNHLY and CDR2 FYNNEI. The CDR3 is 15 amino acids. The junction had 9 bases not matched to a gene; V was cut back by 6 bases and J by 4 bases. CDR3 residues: CASSPGTVGYNEQFF. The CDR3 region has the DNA TGTGCCAGCAGCCCCGGGACAGTCGGGTACAATGAGCAGTTCTTC.

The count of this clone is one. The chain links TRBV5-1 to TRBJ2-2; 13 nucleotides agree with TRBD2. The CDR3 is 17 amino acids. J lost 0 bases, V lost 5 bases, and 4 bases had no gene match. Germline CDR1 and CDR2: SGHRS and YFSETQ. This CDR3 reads CASRWTSGSPNTGELFF. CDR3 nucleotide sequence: TGCGCCAGCAGGTGGACTAGCGGGAGCCCGAACACCGGGGAGCTGTTTTTT.

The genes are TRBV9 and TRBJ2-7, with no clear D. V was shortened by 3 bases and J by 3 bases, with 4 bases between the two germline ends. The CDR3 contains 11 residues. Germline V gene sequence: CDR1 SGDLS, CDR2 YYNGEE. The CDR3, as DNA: TGTGCCAGCAGCGACAACTACGAGCAGTACTTC. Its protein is CASSDNYEQYF.

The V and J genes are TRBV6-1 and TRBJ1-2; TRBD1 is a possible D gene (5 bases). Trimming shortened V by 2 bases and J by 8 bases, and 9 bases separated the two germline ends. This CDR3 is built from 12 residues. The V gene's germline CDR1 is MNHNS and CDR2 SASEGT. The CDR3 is CASSEKQDGYTF. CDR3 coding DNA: TGTGCCAGCAGTGAAAAACAGGACGGCTACACCTTC.

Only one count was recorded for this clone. The chain's CDR3 is CSARGPRPQHF. CDR3 DNA: TGCAGTGCTAGAGGACCCAGGCCCCAGCATTTT. This rearrangement joins TRBV20-1 to TRBJ1-5; D not resolved. V was cut by 1 base and J by 9 bases, with 7 bases left in between. This CDR3 is built from 11 residues. Germline CDR1 is DFQATT and CDR2 is SNEGSKA (reference sequence).

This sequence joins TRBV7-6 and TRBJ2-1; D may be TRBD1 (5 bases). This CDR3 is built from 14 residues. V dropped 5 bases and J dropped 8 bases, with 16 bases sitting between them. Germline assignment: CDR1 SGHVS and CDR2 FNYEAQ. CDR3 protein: CASSPNAGHDEQFF. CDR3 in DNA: TGTGCCAGCAGCCCTAATGCAGGGCACGATGAGCAGTTCTTC.

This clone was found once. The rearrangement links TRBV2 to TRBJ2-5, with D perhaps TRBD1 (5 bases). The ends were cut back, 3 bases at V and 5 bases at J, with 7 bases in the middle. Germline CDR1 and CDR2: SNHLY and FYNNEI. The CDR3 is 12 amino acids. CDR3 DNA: TGTGCCAGCAGTGACCAGGGCGAGACCCAGTACTTC. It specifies CASSDQGETQYF.

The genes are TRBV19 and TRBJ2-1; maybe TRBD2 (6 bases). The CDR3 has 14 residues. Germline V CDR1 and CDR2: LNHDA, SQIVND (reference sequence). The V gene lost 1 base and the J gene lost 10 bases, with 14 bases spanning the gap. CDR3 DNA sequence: TGTGCCAGTAGTATAGCCCCGGGCGCGGGGGAGCAGTTCTTC. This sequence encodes CASSIAPGAGEQFF.